Listed below are T cell receptor beta chains from one sample, sequenced in a study of shared clonotypes between healthy human individuals. Sequencing was performed with immunoSEQ multiplex PCR; in TCRdb, only in-frame clones are kept and a portion is missing. The sample consists of hundreds of thousands of clones, approximately 96% of them appearing once. The sequencing sample was made of naive CD8+ T cells sorted from blood. The receptors come from a woman aged 25 to 45 in good health. Both conserved end residues are part of each CDR3. Fields, in order: clone size, J gene, D gene, V gene, CDR3 protein, CDR3 DNA. The D gene is left open where the match is weak. Size tells how often a clone was seen (once, few, many) or the class of an expanded clone, and some rows leave it out.

size: NA; J: TRBJ2-1; D: TRBD2; V: TRBV5-4; CDR3: CASSLLAGGPSYNEQFF; DNA: TGTGCCAGCAGCTTGTTAGCGGGAGGTCCCTCCTACAATGAGCAGTTCTTC
size: NA; J: TRBJ2-1; D: NA; V: TRBV5-1; CDR3: CASSQGNEQFF; DNA: TGCGCCAGCAGTCAAGGGAATGAGCAGTTCTTC
size: NA; J: TRBJ1-2; D: TRBD1; V: TRBV2; CDR3: CASSEIGRTGIYGYTF; DNA: TGTGCCAGCAGTGAAATTGGTCGGACAGGGATTTATGGCTACACCTTC
size: NA; J: TRBJ2-5; D: TRBD2; V: TRBV5-5; CDR3: CASRPSSGRVDQYF; DNA: TGTGCCAGCAGACCTTCTAGCGGGAGGGTTGACCAGTACTTC
size: once; J: TRBJ2-1; D: NA; V: TRBV19; CDR3: CASSWAPYNEQFF; DNA: TGTGCCAGTAGTTGGGCGCCCTACAATGAGCAGTTCTTC
size: NA; J: TRBJ1-1; D: NA; V: TRBV28; CDR3: CASSLSGGFRPNTEAFF; DNA: TGTGCCAGCAGCTTATCCGGGGGTTTTAGACCGAACACTGAAGCTTTCTTT
size: NA; J: TRBJ2-2; D: TRBD2; V: TRBV5-1; CDR3: CASSRRLAGEVGELFF; DNA: TGCGCCAGCAGCCGCCGACTAGCGGGAGAGGTCGGGGAGCTGTTTTTT
size: NA; J: TRBJ2-7; D: NA; V: TRBV19; CDR3: CATSTGANSLYEQYF; DNA: TGTGCCACCAGTACGGGGGCCAACTCGCTCTACGAGCAGTACTTC
size: NA; J: TRBJ1-1; D: NA; V: TRBV11-1; CDR3: CASSLGPNTEAFF; DNA: TGTGCCAGCAGCCTCGGCCCGAACACTGAAGCTTTCTTT
size: NA; J: TRBJ2-3; D: NA; V: TRBV12-5; CDR3: CASGFGGSTDTQYF; DNA: TGTGCTAGTGGTTTTGGCGGTAGCACAGATACGCAGTATTTT
size: NA; J: TRBJ2-7; D: NA; V: TRBV28; CDR3: CASSLVRAGLAYEQYF; DNA: TGTGCCAGCAGTTTAGTGCGGGCTGGTTTAGCCTACGAGCAGTACTTC
size: once; J: TRBJ2-3; D: TRBD1; V: TRBV28; CDR3: CASTRTGRADTQYF; DNA: TGTGCCAGCACCCGGACAGGGAGAGCAGATACGCAGTATTTT
size: NA; J: TRBJ2-5; D: NA; V: TRBV5-5; CDR3: CASSLLAAGGRETQYF; DNA: TGTGCCAGCAGCTTGCTCGCCGCCGGGGGAAGAGAGACCCAGTACTTC
size: NA; J: TRBJ2-5; D: NA; V: TRBV6-1; CDR3: CASSYWETQYF; DNA: TGTGCCAGCAGCTACTGGGAGACCCAGTACTTC
size: NA; J: TRBJ1-1; D: TRBD1; V: TRBV30; CDR3: CALDTGGTEAFF; DNA: TGTGCTTTAGATACAGGGGGCACTGAAGCTTTCTTT
size: NA; J: TRBJ2-3; D: NA; V: TRBV11-3; CDR3: CASSKGRADTQYF; DNA: TGTGCCAGCAGCAAGGGACGGGCAGATACGCAGTATTTT
size: NA; J: TRBJ2-2; D: TRBD1; V: TRBV5-6; CDR3: CASSLGTGGLNTGELFF; DNA: TGTGCCAGCAGCTTGGGGACAGGGGGCTTGAACACCGGGGAGCTGTTTTTT
size: NA; J: TRBJ2-7; D: TRBD1; V: TRBV10-1; CDR3: CASSGGQGAGEQYF; DNA: TGCGCCAGCAGTGGGGGACAGGGGGCCGGCGAGCAGTACTTC
size: NA; J: TRBJ2-7; D: NA; V: TRBV28; CDR3: CASSATGSYEQYF; DNA: TGTGCCAGCAGTGCTACAGGCTCCTACGAGCAGTACTTC
size: NA; J: TRBJ2-7; D: TRBD1; V: TRBV28; CDR3: CASSFRIQGANEQYF; DNA: TGTGCCAGCAGTTTCCGGATTCAGGGGGCGAACGAGCAGTACTTC
size: NA; J: TRBJ1-5; D: NA; V: TRBV5-6; CDR3: CASSLDAGQPQHF; DNA: TGTGCCAGCAGCTTGGACGCGGGTCAGCCCCAGCATTTT
size: NA; J: TRBJ2-1; D: TRBD2; V: TRBV9; CDR3: CASSAPLAGGYNEQFF; DNA: TGTGCCAGCAGCGCACCGCTAGCGGGAGGATACAATGAGCAGTTCTTC
size: once; J: TRBJ2-7; D: NA; V: TRBV9; CDR3: CASSSRQSSYEQYF; DNA: TGTGCCAGCAGCTCAAGACAGAGCTCCTACGAGCAGTACTTC
size: NA; J: TRBJ1-4; D: NA; V: TRBV5-6; CDR3: CASSLNRDLTNEKLFF; DNA: TGTGCCAGCAGCTTAAACCGGGACCTAACTAATGAAAAACTGTTTTTT
size: NA; J: TRBJ2-1; D: TRBD2; V: TRBV5-4; CDR3: CASSVSGRVDEQFF; DNA: TGTGCCAGCAGCGTTAGCGGGAGGGTTGATGAGCAGTTCTTC
size: once; J: TRBJ2-7; D: NA; V: TRBV11-2; CDR3: CASSLYGSSYEQYF; DNA: TGTGCCAGCAGCTTATACGGGAGCTCCTACGAGCAGTACTTC
size: once; J: TRBJ2-7; D: TRBD2; V: TRBV7-6; CDR3: CASSLVTSGSSYEQYF; DNA: TGTGCCAGCAGCTTAGTGACTAGCGGGAGTTCCTACGAGCAGTACTTC
size: NA; J: TRBJ2-1; D: TRBD2; V: TRBV19; CDR3: CASSINAGVPPDEQFF; DNA: TGTGCCAGTAGTATCAATGCGGGAGTTCCCCCCGATGAGCAGTTCTTC
size: NA; J: TRBJ2-1; D: TRBD2; V: TRBV27; CDR3: CASTTGGSNEQFF; DNA: TGTGCCAGCACCACGGGCGGGAGCAATGAGCAGTTCTTC
size: NA; J: TRBJ2-7; D: TRBD2; V: TRBV28; CDR3: CASSLKFGTGGYEQYF; DNA: TGTGCCAGCAGTTTAAAATTCGGTACGGGGGGCTACGAGCAGTACTTC
size: NA; J: TRBJ2-2; D: TRBD1; V: TRBV7-6; CDR3: CASSYRTGLSGELFF; DNA: TGTGCCAGCAGCTACAGGACAGGGCTATCCGGGGAGCTGTTTTTT
size: NA; J: TRBJ2-2; D: NA; V: TRBV14; CDR3: CASSQGSFSNGELFF; DNA: TGTGCCAGCAGCCAAGGTAGTTTCTCCAATGGGGAGCTGTTTTTT
size: NA; J: TRBJ2-1; D: NA; V: TRBV6-6; CDR3: CASSYSRREWNEQFF; DNA: TGTGCCAGCAGTTACTCGCGCCGGGAATGGAATGAGCAGTTCTTC